The entry that follows covers one T cell receptor beta chain sequence. Its antigen is unidentified. This sample is drawn from a study of T cells expressing NK-cell markers. Each CDR3 protein gets one entry in TCRdb, which reprocessed the 5' RACE reads and gives no DNA. Its listing shows 300,000 to 500,000 distinct CDR3 sequences. The germline gives CDR1 MGHRA, CDR2 YSYEKL. This CDR3 has 18 amino acids. General study points: Also leading the CD3+CD56-NKG2C+ fraction in several donors were these clonotypes.

Sequenced: blood T cells: a sorted CD56 or NKG2C T cell subset, CD4+ or CD8+ T cells, or bulk PBMC T cells (not recorded which). The chain uses TRBV4-1 and TRBJ2-1; the TRBD2 assignment by TCRdb is unverifiable without DNA. This receptor was identified in a woman between 50 and 59 years old in good health. The CDR3 reads CASSQDKREARGGNEQFF.